A single sample is the source of the 2 T cell receptor beta chains below, sequenced in a study of blood T cell repertoires in COVID-19. Here immunoSEQ multiplex PCR was the method, and the copy in TCRdb shows in-frame clones only, minus some. This sample yields approximately 340,000 clones, of which roughly 87% are seen a single time; roughly 8.9% belongs to the top ten. Sequencing was carried out using peripheral blood. These receptors were obtained from a man under 40 with COVID-19, enrolled during active disease.

J is TRBJ1-2 and V is TRBV30; D uncertain. This CDR3 comprises 14 residues. CDR1 is GTSNPN and CDR2 is SVGIG in the germline V gene (reference sequence). V was pared by 4 bases and J by 4 bases, with 16 bases between. The CDR3, as DNA: TGTGCCTGGATTCAGAGAGGAGATGGCTATGGCTACACCTTC. Its translation: CAWIQRGDGYGYTF.

The chain combines TRBV11-2 with TRBJ2-2; 12 nucleotides align to TRBD2. This CDR3 comprises 15 residues. V lost 4 bases, J lost 7 bases, and 4 bases stayed unmatched. Germline-derived CDR1 and CDR2 are SGHAT and FQNNGV. The CDR3: CASSSQLAGGGELFF. The CDR3, as DNA: TGTGCCAGCAGCTCCCAACTAGCGGGGGGCGGGGAGCTGTTTTTT.